The next 13 T cell receptor beta chains were all read from a single sample in a study of early T cells in non-severe SARS-CoV-2 infection. TCRdb reprocessed the 5' RACE reads via MiXCR and lists one record per CDR3 protein. The sample includes tens of thousands of distinct CDR3 sequences, about 11% of them seen just once. Sequenced input: whole blood. These receptors all come from an adult who was a healthcare worker with PCR-confirmed SARS-CoV-2 infection or an uninfected control (not recorded which).

A few counts support this clonotype. This sequence joins TRBV12-3 or TRBV12-4 and TRBJ2-7; 8 nucleotides line up with TRBD2. The CDR3 sequence is 14 residues long. V shed 5 bases and J 3 bases; nucleotides not matched to a gene: 6. The CDR3 sequence is CASSPSSGYYEQYF. Written as DNA, the CDR3 is TGTGCCAGCAGTCCATCTAGCGGGTACTACGAGCAGTACTTC.

This clonotype came up many times. V and J are TRBV6-4 and TRBJ2-1; 11 nucleotides align to TRBD2. Germline lookup yields CDR1 MRHNA and CDR2 SNTAGT. The length of the CDR3 is 15 residues. Losses at the gene ends were 0 bases for V and 9 bases for J; bases not matched to a gene: 4. The DNA for the CDR3 is TGTGCCAGCAGTGACTCTAGCGGGAGGGCCACTGAGCAGTTCTTC. Amino acids: CASSDSSGRATEQFF.

For the CDR3, the DNA is TGCAGTGCCCTAGGCAAAGCGGGAGGAAGTTGGGAGCAGTACTTC. It encodes CSALGKAGGSWEQYF. The chain employs TRBV20-1 and TRBJ2-7; 9 bases align to TRBD2. V was clipped by 6 bases and J by 7 bases; unmatched bases: 16. The CDR3 is 15 residues long. Germline values: CDR1 DFQATT, CDR2 SNEGSKA (reference sequence).

This clonotype was counted only a few times. The V and J genes are TRBV10-1 and TRBJ2-5; D is perhaps TRBD2 (6 bases). CDR1 is WNHNN, CDR2 SYGVQD, per germline (reference sequence). This CDR3 contains 15 residues. The V end lost 8 bases, the J end lost 5 bases, and 21 bases lay between the germline ends. As DNA, the CDR3 is TGCGCCAGCGCGCGGGAAACACTTGATCGGGAGACCCAGTACTTC. Encoded protein: CASARETLDRETQYF.

This clonotype was seen at least ten times. The chain is built from TRBV20-1 and TRBJ1-4; D remains ambiguous. The length of the CDR3 is 14 residues. Germline V gene data show CDR1 as DFQATT and CDR2 as SNEGSKA (reference sequence). Deletions cut 3 bases from V and 0 bases from J, with 8 bases between. The CDR3 nucleotides read TGCAGTGCTAGGGGCTCGGCAACTAATGAAAAACTGTTTTTT. It specifies CSARGSATNEKLFF.

This CDR3 is CSVATGTEAFF. CDR3 bases: TGCAGCGTTGCCACGGGGACTGAAGCTTTCTTT. This chain links TRBV29-1 with TRBJ1-1; D uncertain. Trimming cost V 4 bases and J 5 bases, with 8 bases left between them. The CDR3 spans 11 residues. Germline V gene sequence: CDR1 SQVTM, CDR2 ANQGSEA. Using reference TRBV29-1 and TRBJ1-1 for the parts outside the CDR3, the full variable domain is SAVISQKPSRDICQRGTSLTIQCQVDSQVTMMFWYRQQPGQSLTLIATANQGSEATYESGFVIDKFPISRPNLTFSTLTVSNMSPEDSSIYLCSVATGTEAFFGQGTRLTVV.

V and J are TRBV27 and TRBJ2-3, with 10 bases matching TRBD2. V lost 5 bases and J lost 5; bases outside the gene matches: 10. This CDR3 contains 16 residues. CDR1 and CDR2 (germline): MNHEY, SMNVEV (reference sequence). As DNA, the CDR3 is TGTGCCAGCAGTCCCTTAGCGGGAGGAAGGGTAGATACGCAGTATTTT. It yields the protein CASSPLAGGRVDTQYF.

This clonotype was seen ten or more times. The rearrangement joins TRBV12-3 or TRBV12-4 to TRBJ2-7, with D possibly being TRBD1 (6 bases). V lost 5 bases and J lost 3, with 8 bases in between. CDR3 length: 12 residues. The CDR3 spells CASSGGSYEQYF. CDR3 in DNA: TGTGCCAGCAGTGGGGGCAGCTACGAGCAGTACTTC.

Ten or more counts support this clonotype. V usage is TRBV13 and J usage is TRBJ1-5, with D perhaps matching TRBD1 (5 bases). The CDR3 loop spans 15 amino acids. Germline values: CDR1 PRHDT, CDR2 FYEKMQ (reference sequence). V dropped 3 bases and J dropped 2 bases, with 11 bases sitting between them. CDR3 DNA: TGTGCCAGCAGCTTGGGGCCAAGGCGCAATCAGCCCCAGCATTTT. Protein product: CASSLGPRRNQPQHF.

This clonotype was seen a handful of times. The V and J genes are TRBV24-1 and TRBJ1-1; D not resolved. The germline V gene has CDR1 KGHDR and CDR2 SFDVKD. This CDR3 comprises 15 residues. The ends were cut back, 4 bases at V and 5 bases at J, with 16 bases in the middle. The CDR3 loop is CATSDPRSAGTEAFF. CDR3 nucleotides: TGTGCCACCAGTGACCCCCGGTCAGCGGGAACTGAAGCTTTCTTT.

Only a few counts were recorded for this clonotype. The V and J genes are TRBV28 and TRBJ2-7, with TRBD1 matching over 9 bases. The junction had 7 bases not matched to a gene; V was cut back by 8 bases and J by 2 bases. Germline V gives CDR1 MDHEN, CDR2 SYDVKM. The CDR3 runs 14 residues. CDR3 in amino acids: CASGPGQGPYEQYF. CDR3 bases: TGTGCCAGCGGACCGGGACAGGGACCCTACGAGCAGTACTTC.

The sample holds many counts of this clonotype. This chain connects TRBV3-1 to TRBJ2-7; 15 bases map to TRBD2. Germline CDR1 is LGHDT and CDR2 is YNNKEL (reference sequence). Trimming cost V 1 base and J 6 bases; bases outside gene matches: 4. The CDR3 is made up of 16 amino acids. The CDR3 sequence is CASSQVGTSGRFEQYF. The CDR3 coding sequence is TGTGCCAGCAGCCAAGTGGGGACTAGCGGGAGGTTCGAGCAGTACTTC.

This clonotype was seen ten or more times. The chain joins TRBV9 to TRBJ1-3; 11 nucleotides agree with TRBD1. The junction had 4 bases not matched to a gene; V was cut back by 3 bases and J by 11 bases. Germline-derived CDR1 and CDR2 are SGDLS and YYNGEE. This CDR3 comprises 13 residues. The CDR3 protein is CASSDGQGAPIYF. In DNA, the CDR3 is TGTGCCAGCAGCGATGGACAGGGGGCCCCCATATATTTT.